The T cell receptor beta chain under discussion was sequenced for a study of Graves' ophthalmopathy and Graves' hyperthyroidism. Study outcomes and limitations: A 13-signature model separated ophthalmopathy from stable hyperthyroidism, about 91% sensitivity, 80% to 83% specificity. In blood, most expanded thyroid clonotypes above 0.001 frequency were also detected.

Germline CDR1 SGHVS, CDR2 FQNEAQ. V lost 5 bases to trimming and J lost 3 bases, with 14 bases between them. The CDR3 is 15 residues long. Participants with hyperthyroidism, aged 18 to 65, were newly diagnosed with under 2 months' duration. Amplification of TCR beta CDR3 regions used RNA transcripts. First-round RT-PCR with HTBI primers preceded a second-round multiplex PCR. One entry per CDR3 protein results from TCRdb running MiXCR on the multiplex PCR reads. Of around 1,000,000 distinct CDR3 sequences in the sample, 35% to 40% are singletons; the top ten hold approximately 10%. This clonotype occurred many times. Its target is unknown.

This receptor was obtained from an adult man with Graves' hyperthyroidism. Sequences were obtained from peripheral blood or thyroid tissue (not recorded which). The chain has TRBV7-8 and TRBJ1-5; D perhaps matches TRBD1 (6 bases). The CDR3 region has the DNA TGTGCCAGCAGCCAGTGGGGGCGGGACAATCAGCCCCAGCATTTT. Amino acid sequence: CASSQWGRDNQPQHF.